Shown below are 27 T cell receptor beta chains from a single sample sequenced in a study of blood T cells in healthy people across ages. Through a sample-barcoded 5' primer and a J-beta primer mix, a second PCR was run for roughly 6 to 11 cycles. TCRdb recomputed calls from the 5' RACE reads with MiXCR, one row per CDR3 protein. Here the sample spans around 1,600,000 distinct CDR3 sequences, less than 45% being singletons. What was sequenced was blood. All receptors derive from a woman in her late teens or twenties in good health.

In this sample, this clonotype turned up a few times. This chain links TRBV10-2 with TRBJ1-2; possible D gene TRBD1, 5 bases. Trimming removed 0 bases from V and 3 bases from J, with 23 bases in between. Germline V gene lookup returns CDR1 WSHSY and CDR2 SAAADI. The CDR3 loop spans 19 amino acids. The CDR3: CASSESVGASSSFDYGYTF. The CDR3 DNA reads TGCGCCAGCAGTGAGTCGGTAGGGGCCTCCTCTTCTTTTGACTATGGCTACACCTTC.

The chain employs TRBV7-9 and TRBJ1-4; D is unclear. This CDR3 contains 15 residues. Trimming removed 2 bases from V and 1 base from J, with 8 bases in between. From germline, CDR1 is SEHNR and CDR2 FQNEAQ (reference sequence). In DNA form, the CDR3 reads TGTGCCAGCAGCTTACCCCGGGGAACTAATGAAAAACTGTTTTTT. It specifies CASSLPRGTNEKLFF. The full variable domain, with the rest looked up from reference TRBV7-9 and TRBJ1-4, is DTGVSQNPRHKITKRGQNVTFRCDPISEHNRLYWYRQTLGQGPEFLTYFQNEAQLEKSRLLSDRFSAERPKGSFSTLEIQRTEQGDSAMYLCASSLPRGTNEKLFFGSGTQLSVL.

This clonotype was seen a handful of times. The CDR3 DNA sequence: TGCGCCAGCAGCCAAAGTCTAGCGGCCTCTTTGACCGAGCAGTACTTC. It is translated as CASSQSLAASLTEQYF. J is TRBJ2-7 and V is TRBV4-3, with TRBD2 matching 7 bases. V shed 2 bases and J 6 bases; nucleotides not matched to a gene: 13. The CDR3 runs to 16 residues. Germline V lookup: CDR1 LGHNA, CDR2 YSLEER.

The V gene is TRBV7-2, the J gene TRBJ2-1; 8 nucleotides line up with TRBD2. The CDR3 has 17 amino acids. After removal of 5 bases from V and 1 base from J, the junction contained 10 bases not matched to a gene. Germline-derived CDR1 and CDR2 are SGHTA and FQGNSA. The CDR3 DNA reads TGTGCCAGCAGCCTCAGAACTAGCGGCTTGTCCTACAATGAGCAGTTCTTC. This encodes CASSLRTSGLSYNEQFF.

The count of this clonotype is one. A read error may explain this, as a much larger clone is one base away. The CDR3 sequence is CASSRGTSGSYNEQYF. The DNA of the CDR3 is TGTGCCAGCAGCCGGGGAACCAGCGGGAGTTACAATGAGCAGTACTTC. The J gene is TRBJ2-1, the V gene TRBV6-2 or TRBV6-3, with TRBD2 identical over 8 bases. The J call may be wrong; the DNA end is better matched by TRBJ2-7. This CDR3 contains 16 residues. CDR1 MNHEY and CDR2 SVGEGT come from the germline V gene.

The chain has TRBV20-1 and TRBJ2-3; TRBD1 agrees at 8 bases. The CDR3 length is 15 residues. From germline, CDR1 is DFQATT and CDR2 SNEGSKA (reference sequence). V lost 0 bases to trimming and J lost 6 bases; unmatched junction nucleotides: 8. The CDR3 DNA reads TGCAGTGCTAGAGATTTTCAGGGGGCGGTGGATACGCAGTATTTT. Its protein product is CSARDFQGAVDTQYF.

CDR3 nucleotide sequence: TGCAGCGTTAGGGACGGTGGAGAGACCCAGTACTTC. Translated, it gives CSVRDGGETQYF. The gene calls are TRBV29-1 and TRBJ2-5; tentatively, D is TRBD1 or TRBD2 (5 bases each). The CDR3 totals 12 residues. CDR1 and CDR2 from the germline V gene are SQVTM and ANQGSEA. V was trimmed by 5 bases and J by 4 bases, leaving 11 bases between them.

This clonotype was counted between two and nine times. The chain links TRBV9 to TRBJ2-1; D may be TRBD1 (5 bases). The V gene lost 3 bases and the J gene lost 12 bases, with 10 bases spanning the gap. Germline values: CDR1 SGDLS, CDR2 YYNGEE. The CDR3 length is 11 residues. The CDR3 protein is CASSGGLVQFF. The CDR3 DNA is TGTGCCAGCAGCGGGGGCCTGGTGCAGTTCTTC.

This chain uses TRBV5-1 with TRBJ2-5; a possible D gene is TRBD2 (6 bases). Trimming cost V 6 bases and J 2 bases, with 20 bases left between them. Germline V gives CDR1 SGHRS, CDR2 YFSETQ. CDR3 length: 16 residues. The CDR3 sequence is CASNRGGAGLQETQYF. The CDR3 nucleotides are TGCGCCAGCAATCGGGGCGGGGCAGGACTACAAGAGACCCAGTACTTC.

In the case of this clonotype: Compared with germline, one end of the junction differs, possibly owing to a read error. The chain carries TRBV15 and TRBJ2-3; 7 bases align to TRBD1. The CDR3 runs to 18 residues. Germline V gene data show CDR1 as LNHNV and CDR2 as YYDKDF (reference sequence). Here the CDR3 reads CATSRVRVSSFGTDTRYF. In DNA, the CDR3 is TGTGCCACCAGCAGAGTAAGGGTGTCTTCCTTCGGGACAGATACGCGGTATTTT.

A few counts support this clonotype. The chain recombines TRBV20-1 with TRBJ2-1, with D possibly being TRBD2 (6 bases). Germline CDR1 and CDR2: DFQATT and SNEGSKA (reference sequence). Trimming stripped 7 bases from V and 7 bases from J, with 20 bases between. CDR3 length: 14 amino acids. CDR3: CSGAGGPRANEQFF. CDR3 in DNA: TGCAGTGGCGCCGGGGGACCGCGAGCTAATGAGCAGTTCTTC.

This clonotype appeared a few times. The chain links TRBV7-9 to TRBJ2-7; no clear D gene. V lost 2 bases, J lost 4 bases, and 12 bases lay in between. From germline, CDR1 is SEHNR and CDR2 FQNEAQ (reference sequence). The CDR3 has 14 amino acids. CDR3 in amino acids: CASSLLLPPYEQYF. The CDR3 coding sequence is TGTGCCAGCAGCTTACTACTTCCACCATACGAGCAGTACTTC.

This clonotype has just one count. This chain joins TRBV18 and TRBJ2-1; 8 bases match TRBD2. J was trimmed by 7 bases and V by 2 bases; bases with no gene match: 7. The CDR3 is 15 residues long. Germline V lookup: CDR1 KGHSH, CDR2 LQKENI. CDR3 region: CASSPLAGGWNEQFF. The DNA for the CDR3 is TGTGCCAGCTCACCATTGGCGGGGGGTTGGAATGAGCAGTTCTTC.

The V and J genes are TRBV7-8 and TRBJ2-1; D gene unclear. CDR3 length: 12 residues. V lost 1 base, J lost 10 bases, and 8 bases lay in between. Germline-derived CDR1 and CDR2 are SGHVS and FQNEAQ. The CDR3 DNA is TGTGCCAGCAGCTTAGACTACTACGAGCAGTTCTTC. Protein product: CASSLDYYEQFF.

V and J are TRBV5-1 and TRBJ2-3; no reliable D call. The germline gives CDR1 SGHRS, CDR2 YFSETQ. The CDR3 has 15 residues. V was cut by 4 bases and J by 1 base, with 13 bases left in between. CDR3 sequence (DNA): TGCGCCAGCAGCCCCAATCCTTTAGGCACAGATACGCAGTATTTT. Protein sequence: CASSPNPLGTDTQYF.

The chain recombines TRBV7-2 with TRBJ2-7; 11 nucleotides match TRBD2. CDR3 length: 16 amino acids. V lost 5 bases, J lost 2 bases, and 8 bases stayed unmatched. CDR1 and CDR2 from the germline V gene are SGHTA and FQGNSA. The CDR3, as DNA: TGTGCCAGCAGCCCTCAAGGGACTAGCGGTACCTACGAGCAGTACTTC. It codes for CASSPQGTSGTYEQYF.

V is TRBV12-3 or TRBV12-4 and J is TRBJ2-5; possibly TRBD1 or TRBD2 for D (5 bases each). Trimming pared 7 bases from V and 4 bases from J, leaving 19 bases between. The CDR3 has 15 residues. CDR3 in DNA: TGTGCCAGCACCCTGATGTCTGGGGGAGCAGAGACCCAGTACTTC. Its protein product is CASTLMSGGAETQYF.

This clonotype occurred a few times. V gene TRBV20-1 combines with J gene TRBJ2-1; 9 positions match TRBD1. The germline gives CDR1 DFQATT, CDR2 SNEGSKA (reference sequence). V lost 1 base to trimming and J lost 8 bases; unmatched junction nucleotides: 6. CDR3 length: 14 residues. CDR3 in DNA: TGCAGTGCTAGAGCTTCACAGGGGGCGGATGAGCAGTTCTTC. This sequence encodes CSARASQGADEQFF.

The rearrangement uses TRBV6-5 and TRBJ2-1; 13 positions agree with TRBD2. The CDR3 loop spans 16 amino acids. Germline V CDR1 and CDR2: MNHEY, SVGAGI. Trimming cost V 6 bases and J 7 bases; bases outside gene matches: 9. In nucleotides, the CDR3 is TGTGCCAGCAGCCTTTCCGCGGGACTAGCGGGAAATGAGCAGTTCTTC. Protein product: CASSLSAGLAGNEQFF.

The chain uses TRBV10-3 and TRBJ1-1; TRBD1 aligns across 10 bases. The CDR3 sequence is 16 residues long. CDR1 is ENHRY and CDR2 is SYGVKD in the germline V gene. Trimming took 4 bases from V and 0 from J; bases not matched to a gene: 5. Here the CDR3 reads CAISGDRGKVNTEAFF. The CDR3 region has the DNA TGTGCCATCAGTGGGGACAGGGGAAAGGTGAACACTGAAGCTTTCTTT.

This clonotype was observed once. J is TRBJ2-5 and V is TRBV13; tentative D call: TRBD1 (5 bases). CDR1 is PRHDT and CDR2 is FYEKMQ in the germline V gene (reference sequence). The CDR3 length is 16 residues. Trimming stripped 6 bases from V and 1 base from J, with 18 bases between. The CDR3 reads CASRRILQESQETQYF. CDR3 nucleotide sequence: TGTGCCAGCAGACGTATACTACAGGAATCCCAAGAGACCCAGTACTTC.

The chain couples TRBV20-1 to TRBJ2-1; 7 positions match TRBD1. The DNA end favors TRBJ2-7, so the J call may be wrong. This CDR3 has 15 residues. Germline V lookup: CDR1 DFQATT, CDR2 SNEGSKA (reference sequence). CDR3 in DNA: TGCAGTGCTAGAGCCGGGACAGAGTCCTACAATGAGCAGTACTTC. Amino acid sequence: CSARAGTESYNEQYF.

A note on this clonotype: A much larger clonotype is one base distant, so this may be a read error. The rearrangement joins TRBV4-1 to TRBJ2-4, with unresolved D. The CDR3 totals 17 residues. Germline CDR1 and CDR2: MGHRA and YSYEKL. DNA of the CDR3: TGCGCCAGCAACCAATGGTCCGCCCTTGGAGCCAAAAACATTCAGTACTTC. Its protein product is CASNQWSALGAKNIQYF.

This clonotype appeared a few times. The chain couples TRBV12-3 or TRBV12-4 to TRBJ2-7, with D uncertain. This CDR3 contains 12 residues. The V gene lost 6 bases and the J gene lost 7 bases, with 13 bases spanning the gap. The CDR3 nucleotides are TGTGCCAGCAGACCTACAGTGGGTGAGCAGTACTTC. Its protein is CASRPTVGEQYF.

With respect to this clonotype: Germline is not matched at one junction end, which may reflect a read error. The CDR3 DNA sequence: TGTGCCGGCAGTTACACAGGGGGCTGGGAGACCCAGTACTTC. Protein product: CAGSYTGGWETQYF. The rearrangement links TRBV6-2 or TRBV6-3 to TRBJ2-5, with 9 positions matching TRBD1. CDR1 and CDR2 (germline): MNHEY, SVGEGT. CDR3 length: 14 residues.

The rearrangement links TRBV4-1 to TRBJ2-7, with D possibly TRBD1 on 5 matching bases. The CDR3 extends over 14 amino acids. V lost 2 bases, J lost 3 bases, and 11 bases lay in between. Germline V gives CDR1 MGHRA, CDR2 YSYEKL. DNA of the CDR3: TGCGCCAGCAGCCAAAACCAGGGCGACTACGAGCAGTACTTC. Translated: CASSQNQGDYEQYF.

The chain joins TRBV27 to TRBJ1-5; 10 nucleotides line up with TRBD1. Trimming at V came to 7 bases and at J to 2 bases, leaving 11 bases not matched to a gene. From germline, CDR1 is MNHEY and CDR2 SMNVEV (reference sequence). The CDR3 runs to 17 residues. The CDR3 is CASKVDRGTEGNQPQHF. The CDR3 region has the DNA TGTGCCAGCAAGGTGGACAGGGGGACGGAAGGCAATCAGCCCCAGCATTTT.